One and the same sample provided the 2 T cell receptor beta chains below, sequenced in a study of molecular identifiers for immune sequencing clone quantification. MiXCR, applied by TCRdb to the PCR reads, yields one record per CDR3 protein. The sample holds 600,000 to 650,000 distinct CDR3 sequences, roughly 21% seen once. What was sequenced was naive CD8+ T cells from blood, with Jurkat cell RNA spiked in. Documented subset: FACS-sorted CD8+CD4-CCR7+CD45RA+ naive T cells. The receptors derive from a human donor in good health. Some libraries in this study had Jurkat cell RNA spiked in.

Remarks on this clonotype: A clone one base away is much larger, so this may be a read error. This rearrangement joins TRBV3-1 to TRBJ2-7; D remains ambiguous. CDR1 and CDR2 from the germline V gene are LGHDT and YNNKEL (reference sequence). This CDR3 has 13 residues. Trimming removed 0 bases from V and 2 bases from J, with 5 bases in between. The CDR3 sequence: CASSQDAPYEQYF. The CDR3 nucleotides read TGTGCCAGCAGCCAAGATGCACCCTACGAGCAGTACTTC.

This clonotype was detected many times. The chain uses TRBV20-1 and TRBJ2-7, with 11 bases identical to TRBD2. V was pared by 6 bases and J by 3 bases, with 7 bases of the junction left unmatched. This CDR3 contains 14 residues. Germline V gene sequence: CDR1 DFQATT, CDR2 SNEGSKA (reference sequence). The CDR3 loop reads CSAYRLAGGYEQYF. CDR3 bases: TGCAGTGCGTATAGGCTAGCGGGGGGCTACGAGCAGTACTTC.